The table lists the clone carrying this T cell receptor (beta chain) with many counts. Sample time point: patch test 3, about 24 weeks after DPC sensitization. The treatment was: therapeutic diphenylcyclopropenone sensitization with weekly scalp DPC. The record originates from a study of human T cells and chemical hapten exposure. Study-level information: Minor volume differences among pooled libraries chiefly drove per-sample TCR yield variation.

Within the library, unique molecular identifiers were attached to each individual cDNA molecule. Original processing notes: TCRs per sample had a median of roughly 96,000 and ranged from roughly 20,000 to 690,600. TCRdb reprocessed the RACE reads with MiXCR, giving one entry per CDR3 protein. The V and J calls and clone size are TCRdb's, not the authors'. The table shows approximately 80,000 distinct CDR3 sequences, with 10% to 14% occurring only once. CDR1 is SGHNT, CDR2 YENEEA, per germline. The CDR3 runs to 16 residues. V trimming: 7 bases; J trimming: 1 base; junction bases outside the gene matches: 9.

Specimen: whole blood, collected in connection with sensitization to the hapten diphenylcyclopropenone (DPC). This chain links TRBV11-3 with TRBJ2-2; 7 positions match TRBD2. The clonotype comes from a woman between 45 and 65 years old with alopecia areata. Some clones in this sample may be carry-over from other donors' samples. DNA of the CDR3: TGTGCCAGCATCCCACGGGGGGAAATGAACACCGGGGAGCTGTTTTTT. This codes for CASIPRGEMNTGELFF.